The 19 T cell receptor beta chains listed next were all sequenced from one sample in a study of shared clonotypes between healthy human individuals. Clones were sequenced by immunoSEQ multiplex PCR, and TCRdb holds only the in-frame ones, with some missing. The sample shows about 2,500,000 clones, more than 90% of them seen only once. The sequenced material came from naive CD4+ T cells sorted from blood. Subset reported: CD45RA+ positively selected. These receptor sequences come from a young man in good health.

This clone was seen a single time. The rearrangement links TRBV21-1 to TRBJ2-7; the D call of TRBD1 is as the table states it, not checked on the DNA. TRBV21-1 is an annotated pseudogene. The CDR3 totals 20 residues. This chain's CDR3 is CASSKSPALTRDRATYEQYF. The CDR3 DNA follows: TGTGCCAGCAGCAAATCCCCAGCATTGACCCGGGACAGGGCTACCTACGAGCAGTACTTC.

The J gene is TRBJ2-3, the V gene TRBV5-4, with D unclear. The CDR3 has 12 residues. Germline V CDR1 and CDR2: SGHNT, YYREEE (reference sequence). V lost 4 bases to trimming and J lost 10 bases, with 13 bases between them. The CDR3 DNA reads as TGTGCCAGCAGCCTAGTCCCCCTTCCGCAGTATTTT. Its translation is CASSLVPLPQYF.

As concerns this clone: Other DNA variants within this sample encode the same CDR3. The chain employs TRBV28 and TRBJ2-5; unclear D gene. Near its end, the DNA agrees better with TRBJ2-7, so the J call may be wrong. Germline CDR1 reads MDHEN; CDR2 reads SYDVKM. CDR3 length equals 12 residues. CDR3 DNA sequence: TGTGCCAGCAGTCTTCTCTCCTACGAGCAGTACTTC. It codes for CASSLLSYEQYF.

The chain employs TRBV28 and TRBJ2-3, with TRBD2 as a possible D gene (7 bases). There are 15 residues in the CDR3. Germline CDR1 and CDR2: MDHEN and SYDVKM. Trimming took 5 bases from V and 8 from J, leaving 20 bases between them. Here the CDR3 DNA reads TGTGCCAGCAGTGGGGGGGGCGTAGTGCGTGGTACGCAGTATTTT. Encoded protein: CASSGGGVVRGTQYF.

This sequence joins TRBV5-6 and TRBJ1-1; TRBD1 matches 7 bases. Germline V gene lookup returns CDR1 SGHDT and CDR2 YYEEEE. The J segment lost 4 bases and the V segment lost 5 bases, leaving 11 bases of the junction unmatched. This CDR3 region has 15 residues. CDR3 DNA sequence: TGTGCCAGCAGACGTAAGACAGGGTGGGGCACTGAAGCTTTCTTT. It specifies CASRRKTGWGTEAFF.

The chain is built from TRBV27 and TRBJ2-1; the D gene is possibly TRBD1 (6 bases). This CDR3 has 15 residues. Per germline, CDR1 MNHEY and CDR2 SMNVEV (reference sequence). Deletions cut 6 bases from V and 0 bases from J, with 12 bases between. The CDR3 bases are TGTGCCAGCAGCCAAGGACAGTCCTCCTACAATGAGCAGTTCTTC. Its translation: CASSQGQSSYNEQFF.

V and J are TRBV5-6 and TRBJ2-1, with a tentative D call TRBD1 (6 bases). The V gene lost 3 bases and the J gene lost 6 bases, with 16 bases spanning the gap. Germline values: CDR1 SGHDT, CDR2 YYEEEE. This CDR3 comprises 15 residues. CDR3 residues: CASSSSGTKSNEQFF. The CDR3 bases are TGTGCCAGCAGCTCGTCCGGGACAAAATCCAATGAGCAGTTCTTC.

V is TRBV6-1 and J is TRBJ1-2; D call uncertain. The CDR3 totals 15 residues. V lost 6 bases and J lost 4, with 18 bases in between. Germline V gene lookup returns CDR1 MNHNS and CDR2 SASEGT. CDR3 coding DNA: TGTGCCAGCAGGGTTGCTTTCGGGGTGAGCTATGGCTACACCTTC. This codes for CASRVAFGVSYGYTF.

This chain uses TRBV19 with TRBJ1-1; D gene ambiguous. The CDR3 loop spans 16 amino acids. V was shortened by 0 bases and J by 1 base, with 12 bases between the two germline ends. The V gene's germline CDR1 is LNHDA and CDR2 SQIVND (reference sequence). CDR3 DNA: TGTGCCAGTAGTATAGAGGGGTCTCCAGGGAACACTGAAGCTTTCTTT. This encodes CASSIEGSPGNTEAFF. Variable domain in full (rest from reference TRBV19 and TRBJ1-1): DGGITQSPKYLFRKEGQNVTLSCEQNLNHDAMYWYRQDPGQGLRLIYYSQIVNDFQKGDIAEGYSVSREKKESFPLTVTSAQKNPTAFYLCASSIEGSPGNTEAFFGQGTRLTVV.

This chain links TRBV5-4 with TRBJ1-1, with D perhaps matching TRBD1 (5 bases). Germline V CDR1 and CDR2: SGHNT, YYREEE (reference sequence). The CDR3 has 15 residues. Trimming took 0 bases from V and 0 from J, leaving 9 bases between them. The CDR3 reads CASSLVGRMNTEAFF. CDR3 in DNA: TGTGCCAGCAGCTTGGTGGGACGGATGAACACTGAAGCTTTCTTT. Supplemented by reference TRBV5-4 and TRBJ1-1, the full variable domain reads ETGVTQSPTHLIKTRGQQVTLRCSSQSGHNTVSWYQQALGQGPQFIFQYYREEENGRGNFPPRFSGLQFPNYSSELNVNALELDDSALYLCASSLVGRMNTEAFFGQGTRLTVV.

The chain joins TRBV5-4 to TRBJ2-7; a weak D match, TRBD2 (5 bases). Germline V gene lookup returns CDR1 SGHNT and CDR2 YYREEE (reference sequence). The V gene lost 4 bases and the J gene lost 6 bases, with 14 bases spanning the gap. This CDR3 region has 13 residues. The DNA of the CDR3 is TGTGCCAGCAGCCCGGAGGCGGCGCGCGAGCAGTACTTC. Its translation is CASSPEAAREQYF. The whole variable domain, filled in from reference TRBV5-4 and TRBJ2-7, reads ETGVTQSPTHLIKTRGQQVTLRCSSQSGHNTVSWYQQALGQGPQFIFQYYREEENGRGNFPPRFSGLQFPNYSSELNVNALELDDSALYLCASSPEAAREQYFGPGTRLTVT.

Written as DNA, the CDR3 is TGTGCCAGCAGTTACGAGGGAAGCGGGAGGGAGACCCAGTACTTC. Residues: CASSYEGSGRETQYF. The chain is built from TRBV6-5 and TRBJ2-5; 9 bases map to TRBD2. With 2 bases clipped from V and 5 bases from J, the junction kept 6 bases outside the gene matches. The CDR3 has 15 amino acids. Germline CDR1 reads MNHEY; CDR2 reads SVGAGI.

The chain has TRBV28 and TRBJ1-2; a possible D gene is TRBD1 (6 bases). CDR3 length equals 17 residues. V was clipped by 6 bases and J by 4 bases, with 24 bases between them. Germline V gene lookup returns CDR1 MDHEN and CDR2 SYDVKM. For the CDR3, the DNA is TGTGCCAGCAGCCCTCAGGGACAAGGTCCTCTAAGCTATGGCTACACCTTC. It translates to CASSPQGQGPLSYGYTF.

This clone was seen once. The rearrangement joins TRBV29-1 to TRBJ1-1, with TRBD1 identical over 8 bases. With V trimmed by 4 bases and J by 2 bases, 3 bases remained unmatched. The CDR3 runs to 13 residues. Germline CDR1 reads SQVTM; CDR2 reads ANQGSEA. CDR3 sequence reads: CSVASGGNTEAFF. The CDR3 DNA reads TGCAGCGTTGCATCAGGGGGCAACACTGAAGCTTTCTTT.

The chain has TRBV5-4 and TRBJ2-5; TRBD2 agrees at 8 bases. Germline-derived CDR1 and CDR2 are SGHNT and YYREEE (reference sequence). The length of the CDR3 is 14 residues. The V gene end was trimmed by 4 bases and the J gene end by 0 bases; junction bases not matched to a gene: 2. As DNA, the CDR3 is TGTGCCAGCAGCGTACTAGCGGACCAAGAGACCCAGTACTTC. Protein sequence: CASSVLADQETQYF. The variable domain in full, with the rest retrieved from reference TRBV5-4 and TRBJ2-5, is ETGVTQSPTHLIKTRGQQVTLRCSSQSGHNTVSWYQQALGQGPQFIFQYYREEENGRGNFPPRFSGLQFPNYSSELNVNALELDDSALYLCASSVLADQETQYFGPGTRLLVL.

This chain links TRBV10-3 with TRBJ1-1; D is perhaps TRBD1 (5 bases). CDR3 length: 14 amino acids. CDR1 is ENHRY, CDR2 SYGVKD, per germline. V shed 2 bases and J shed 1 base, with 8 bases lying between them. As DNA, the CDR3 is TGTGCCATCAGTGAGGGGGGGACGAACACTGAAGCTTTCTTT. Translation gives CAISEGGTNTEAFF.

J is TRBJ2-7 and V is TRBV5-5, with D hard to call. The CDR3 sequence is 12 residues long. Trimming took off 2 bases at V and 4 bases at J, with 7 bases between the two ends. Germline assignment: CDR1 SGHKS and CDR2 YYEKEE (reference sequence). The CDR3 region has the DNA TGTGCCAGCAGCTTACAGCTATACGAGCAGTACTTC. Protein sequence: CASSLQLYEQYF. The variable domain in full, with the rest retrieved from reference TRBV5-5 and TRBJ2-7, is DAGVTQSPTHLIKTRGQQVTLRCSPISGHKSVSWYQQVLGQGPQFIFQYYEKEERGRGNFPDRFSARQFPNYSSELNVNALLLGDSALYLCASSLQLYEQYFGPGTRLTVT.

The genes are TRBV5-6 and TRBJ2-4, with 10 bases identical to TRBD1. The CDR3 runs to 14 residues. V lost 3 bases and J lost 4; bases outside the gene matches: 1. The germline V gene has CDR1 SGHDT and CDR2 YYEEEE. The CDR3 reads CASSWDRGKNIQYF. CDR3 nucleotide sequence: TGTGCCAGCAGCTGGGACAGGGGTAAAAACATTCAGTACTTC.

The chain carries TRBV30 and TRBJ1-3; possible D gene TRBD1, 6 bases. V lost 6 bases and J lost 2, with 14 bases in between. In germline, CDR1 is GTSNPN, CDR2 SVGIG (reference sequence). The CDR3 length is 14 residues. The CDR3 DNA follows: TGTGCCTGCCAACAAGGGGGACCTGGAAACACCATATATTTT. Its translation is CACQQGGPGNTIYF.